The rows below give T cell receptor beta chains drawn from one sample of a study of blood T cells in healthy people across ages. TCRdb reprocessed the 5' RACE reads via MiXCR and lists one record per CDR3 protein. Of under 1 million distinct CDR3 sequences in the sample, more than 40% are singletons; the top ten hold roughly 18%. The sequenced sample consisted of blood. All receptors derive from a man aged 55 to 70 in good health. Both conserved end residues are part of each CDR3. D genes are given only for firm matches. A clone size is listed for some rows: how often the clone was seen (once, few, many), or a class if it is expanded.

NA,TRBJ1-5,TRBV2,TRBD1,CASSAGQVKQPQHF,TGTGCCAGCAGCGCCGGACAGGTGAAACAGCCCCAGCATTTT
NA,TRBJ2-1,TRBV5-1,TRBD2,CASGLRGGDSEQFF,TGCGCCAGCGGCTTGCGGGGGGGCGACAGTGAGCAGTTCTTC
few,TRBJ1-6,TRBV7-3,NA,CASSLSSPGAEGNSPLHF,TGTGCCAGCAGCTTAAGTTCTCCAGGGGCGGAAGGGAATTCACCCCTCCACTTT
NA,TRBJ2-3,TRBV12-3/TRBV12-4,NA,CASTDRTPATDTQYF,TGTGCCAGCACGGACAGAACCCCAGCAACAGATACGCAGTATTTT
NA,TRBJ2-5,TRBV7-9,TRBD2,CASSTREASETQYF,TGTGCCAGCAGCACGCGGGAGGCTAGCGAGACCCAGTACTTC
NA,TRBJ1-2,TRBV3-1,NA,CASSHQRGSYGYTF,TGTGCCAGCAGCCACCAGAGGGGTAGCTATGGCTACACCTTC
few,TRBJ2-4,TRBV6-6,NA,CASSYSGTGSGEQYF,TGTGCCAGCAGTTACTCGGGGACGGGGTCCGGTGAGCAGTACTTC
few,TRBJ2-1,TRBV6-2/TRBV6-3,NA,CASSYGDEQFF,TGTGCCAGCAGTTACGGGGATGAGCAGTTCTTC
NA,TRBJ1-1,TRBV7-9,NA,CASGDINTEAFF,TGTGCCAGCGGGGACATTAACACTGAAGCTTTCTTT
NA,TRBJ2-5,TRBV3-1,NA,CASSHRGYSSLQETQYF,TGTGCCAGCAGCCACAGGGGATACTCGAGCCTACAAGAGACCCAGTACTTC
NA,TRBJ2-5,TRBV20-1,NA,CSATGASQETQYF,TGCAGTGCTACGGGGGCCAGTCAAGAGACCCAGTACTTC
few,TRBJ2-6,TRBV6-6,NA,CASSQDSRSSGANVMTF,TGTGCCAGCAGTCAGGACAGTCGGAGCTCTGGGGCCAACGTCATGACTTTC
NA,TRBJ2-5,TRBV5-6,NA,CASSLEVTRAQETQYF,TGTGCCAGCAGCTTGGAAGTAACACGGGCGCAAGAGACCCAGTACTTC
NA,TRBJ2-7,TRBV20-1,TRBD2,CSARVSGLAGGGEQYF,TGCAGTGCTAGAGTCTCGGGACTAGCGGGGGGCGGTGAGCAGTACTTC
many,TRBJ2-3,TRBV7-9,NA,CASSWRDSRNTDTQYF,TGTGCCAGCAGCTGGCGGGACTCCAGAAACACAGATACGCAGTATTTT
NA,TRBJ2-7,TRBV6-1,NA,CARKPYEQYF,TGTGCCAGGAAACCCTACGAGCAGTACTTC